The 3 T cell receptor beta chains in this list originate from one sample, sequenced in a study of Graves' ophthalmopathy and Graves' hyperthyroidism (dated by TCRdb to 2017 to 2018). TCRdb records Illumina HiSeq 2000 as the sequencer. For repertoire sequencing, TCR beta CDR3 regions were amplified from RNA transcripts. The first round of RT-PCR was done with HTBI primers and the Qiagen OneStep RT-PCR kit, and was followed by a second round of multiplex PCR, then size selection and purification. TCRdb itself trimmed the public reads at Q25 with fastp, ran MiXCR and retained productive beta chains. Rows merge per CDR3 protein into single entries with the most common DNA and genes. The sample table shows roughly 420,000 distinct CDR3 sequences, and 20% to 25% are seen once. The ten largest clones add up to around 3.1% of the sample. Sequenced: peripheral blood. Receptor source: a woman aged 18 to 35 with stable Graves' hyperthyroidism. Donor details come from another sample of the same person, matched by shared clones.

This clonotype was seen at least ten times. J is TRBJ2-2 and V is TRBV3-1; D gene ambiguous. Trimming took 1 base from V and 4 from J, leaving 13 bases between them. The CDR3 runs 16 residues. CDR1 is LGHDT and CDR2 is YNNKEL in the germline V gene (reference sequence). CDR3 sequence (DNA): TGTGCCAGCAGCCAAGGGGTAGGGCTGGGCACCGGGGAGCTGTTTTTT. This encodes CASSQGVGLGTGELFF.

At least ten counts were recorded for this clonotype. The chain joins TRBV7-8 to TRBJ2-7, with TRBD1 as a possible D gene (5 bases). CDR3 length: 14 amino acids. Between the trimmed V and J ends, which lost 1 base and 6 bases, there was a span of 13 bases. In germline, CDR1 is SGHVS, CDR2 FQNEAQ. For the CDR3, the DNA is TGTGCCAGCAGCTTAGAGGGGCCGATCGGCGAGCAGTACTTC. It specifies CASSLEGPIGEQYF. The full variable domain, in which reference TRBV7-8 and TRBJ2-7 provide the parts outside the CDR3, is GAGVSQSPRYKVAKRGQDVALRCDPISGHVSLFWYQQALGQGPEFLTYFQNEAQLDKSGLPSDRFFAERPEGSVSTLKIQRTQQEDSAVYLCASSLEGPIGEQYFGPGTRLTVT.

This clonotype was seen repeatedly, ten times or more. The chain employs TRBV20-1 and TRBJ1-2; possibly TRBD1 for D (5 bases). V was shortened by 5 bases and J by 4 bases, with 8 bases between the two germline ends. The germline V gene has CDR1 DFQATT and CDR2 SNEGSKA (reference sequence). The length of the CDR3 is 11 residues. The CDR3 bases are TGCAGTGCTGAGGACACCTATGGCTACACCTTC. Translating gives CSAEDTYGYTF.